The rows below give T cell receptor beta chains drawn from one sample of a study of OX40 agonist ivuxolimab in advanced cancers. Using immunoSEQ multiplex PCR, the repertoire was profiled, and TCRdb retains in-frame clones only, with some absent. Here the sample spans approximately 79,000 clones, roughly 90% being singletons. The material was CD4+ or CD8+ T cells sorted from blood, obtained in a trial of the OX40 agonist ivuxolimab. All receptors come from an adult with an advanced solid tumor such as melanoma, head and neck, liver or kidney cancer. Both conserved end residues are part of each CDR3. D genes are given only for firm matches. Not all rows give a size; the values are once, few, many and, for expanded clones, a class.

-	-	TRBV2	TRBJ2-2	CASRVQVAQPTNTGELFF	TGTGCCAGCCGGGTCCAGGTAGCCCAGCCCACGAACACCGGGGAGCTGTTTTTT
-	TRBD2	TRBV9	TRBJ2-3	CASSVYGGTTDTQYF	TGTGCCAGCAGCGTTTACGGGGGGACCACAGATACGCAGTATTTT
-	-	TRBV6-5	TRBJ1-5	CASRMDGPNQPQHF	TGTGCCAGCAGAATGGACGGGCCCAATCAGCCCCAGCATTTT
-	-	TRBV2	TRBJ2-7	CASSDFLGAASYEQYF	TGTGCCAGCAGTGATTTCCTCGGGGCCGCCTCCTACGAGCAGTACTTC
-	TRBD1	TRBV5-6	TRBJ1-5	CASSPGQGSQPQHF	TGTGCCAGCAGCCCCGGACAGGGGAGTCAGCCCCAGCATTTT
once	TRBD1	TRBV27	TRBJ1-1	CASSLLGTGMGDTEAFF	TGTGCCAGCAGTTTATTGGGGACAGGGATGGGGGACACTGAAGCTTTCTTT
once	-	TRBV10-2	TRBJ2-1	CASSESAPRVYNEQFF	TGCGCCAGCAGTGAGTCGGCCCCTAGGGTCTACAATGAGCAGTTCTTC
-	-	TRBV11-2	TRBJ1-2	CASSLEWGNYGYTF	TGTGCCAGCAGCTTAGAGTGGGGTAACTATGGCTACACCTTC
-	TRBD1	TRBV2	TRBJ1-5	CASSPGADRGLYQPQHF	TGTGCCAGCAGTCCCGGGGCCGACAGGGGGCTCTATCAGCCCCAGCATTTT
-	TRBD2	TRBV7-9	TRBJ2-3	CASSEQRGGTDTQYF	TGTGCCAGCAGCGAACAGCGGGGGGGAACAGATACGCAGTATTTT
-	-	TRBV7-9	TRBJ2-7	CASSPITGEQYF	TGTGCCAGCAGCCCTATTACGGGGGAGCAGTACTTC
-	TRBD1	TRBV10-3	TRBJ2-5	CAISESGDRRGETQYF	TGTGCCATCAGTGAGTCGGGGGACAGGAGGGGAGAGACCCAGTACTTC
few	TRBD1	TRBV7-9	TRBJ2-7	CASSQGALYEQYF	TGTGCCAGCAGTCAGGGGGCCCTCTACGAGCAGTACTTC
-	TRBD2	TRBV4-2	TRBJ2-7	CASSQSSSGGSYEQYF	TGTGCCAGCAGCCAATCCTCTAGCGGGGGATCCTACGAGCAGTACTTC
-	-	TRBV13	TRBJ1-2	CASGSMGNDGYTF	TGTGCCAGTGGGTCGATGGGTAACGATGGCTACACCTTC
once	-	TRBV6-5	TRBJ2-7	CASSIDLQANYEQYF	TGTGCCAGCAGTATCGACCTGCAAGCTAACTACGAGCAGTACTTC
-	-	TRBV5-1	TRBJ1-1	CASSLVGFPEAFF	TGCGCCAGCAGCTTGGTAGGGTTCCCTGAAGCTTTCTTT
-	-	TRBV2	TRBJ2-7	CASSDPGRDAEQYF	TGTGCCAGCAGTGACCCCGGGCGGGACGCGGAGCAGTACTTC
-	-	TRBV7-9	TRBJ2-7	CASSLVDRDYEQYF	TGTGCCAGCAGCTTAGTGGACAGAGACTACGAGCAGTACTTC